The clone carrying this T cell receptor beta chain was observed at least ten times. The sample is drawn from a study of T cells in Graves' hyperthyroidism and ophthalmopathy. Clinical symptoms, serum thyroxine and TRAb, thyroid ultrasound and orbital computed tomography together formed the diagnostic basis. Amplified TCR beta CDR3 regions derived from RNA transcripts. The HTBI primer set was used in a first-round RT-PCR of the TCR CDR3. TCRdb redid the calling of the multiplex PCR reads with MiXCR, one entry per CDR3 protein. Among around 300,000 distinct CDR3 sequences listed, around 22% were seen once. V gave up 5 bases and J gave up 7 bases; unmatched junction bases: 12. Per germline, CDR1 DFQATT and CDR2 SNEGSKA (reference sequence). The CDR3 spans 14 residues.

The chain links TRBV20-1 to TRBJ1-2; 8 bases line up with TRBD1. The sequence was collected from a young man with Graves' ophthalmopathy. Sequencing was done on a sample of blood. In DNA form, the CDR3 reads TGCAGTGCTGATCGGGGCAGGGGGCAGGGTGGCTACACCTTC. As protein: CSADRGRGQGGYTF.